This TCR beta chain was captured in a study of T cell responses to AZD1222 COVID-19 vaccine. Study information: Doses given second, at about 4 or about 12 weeks, were pooled.

Points from the study as a whole: Close to half of spike-specific TCRs reportedly recognize unmutated variant regions. Clonal diversity was possibly underestimated, and white British individuals and females predominated among donors.

Profiled with immunoSEQ multiplex PCR; TCRdb holds only in-frame clones, not every one. The sample yields 55,000 to 75,000 clones, roughly 89% seen once. The V and J ends lost 7 bases and 10 bases respectively, with 18 bases between them. Germline V gives CDR1 MNHEY, CDR2 SVGAGI. This CDR3 is 13 amino acids long. To note about this clone: The target antigen is unknown.

The chain employs TRBV6-5 and TRBJ2-3, with D possibly being TRBD2 (6 bases). This TCR derives from an adult in good health. The sample was peripheral blood, taken on day 0 of AZD1222 vaccination. CDR3 sequence reads: CASTGTGPSAQYF. The CDR3 bases are TGTGCCAGCACCGGAACTGGGCCTAGCGCGCAGTATTTT.